Each of the 18 T cell receptor beta chains below was sequenced from the same sample in a study of identical twins. Each CDR3 protein gets one entry after TCRdb re-called the 5' RACE reads with MiXCR. The sample includes 1.5 million or so distinct CDR3 sequences, under 35% of them seen just once. The specimen was cord blood. Receptors were obtained from a newborn girl in good health.

This clonotype was recorded a few times. The chain uses TRBV12-3 or TRBV12-4 and TRBJ2-4; 11 positions match TRBD1. Trimming cost V 2 bases and J 7 bases; bases outside gene matches: 4. There are 15 residues in the CDR3. The CDR3 DNA sequence: TGTGCCAGCAGTTTAACCCGGGACAGGGGGAACATTCAGTACTTC. Encoded protein: CASSLTRDRGNIQYF.

This clonotype was recorded a few times. This chain links TRBV20-1 with TRBJ2-4; a possible D gene is TRBD2 (5 bases). V was trimmed by 2 bases and J by 13 bases, leaving 15 bases between them. Looked up from germline, CDR1 is DFQATT and CDR2 is SNEGSKA (reference sequence). CDR3 size: 12 residues. DNA for the CDR3: TGCAGTGCTAGATACCTAGCTGGGGAGCAGTACTTC. It encodes CSARYLAGEQYF.

The V gene is TRBV10-3, the J gene TRBJ1-4, with unresolved D. Trimming shortened V by 6 bases and J by 7 bases, and 15 bases separated the two germline ends. The CDR3 contains 14 residues. Germline loops: CDR1 ENHRY, CDR2 SYGVKD. The CDR3 coding sequence is TGTGCCATCAGCCCCAGGATGTCCGGTGAAAAACTGTTTTTT. This codes for CAISPRMSGEKLFF.

Remarks on this clonotype: At one end the junction does not follow the germline gene, possibly because of a read error. This chain links TRBV18 with TRBJ1-2; 7 nucleotides match TRBD1. Germline CDR1 reads KGHSH; CDR2 reads LQKENI. The CDR3 is 16 amino acids. DNA of the CDR3: TGTACCAGCTCACCATCCCGGGACAGATCAAACTATGGCTACACCTTC. Its translation is CTSSPSRDRSNYGYTF.

This clonotype was seen only a few times. This chain uses TRBV25-1 with TRBJ1-1; 10 bases agree with TRBD1. The CDR3 is 16 amino acids. Germline CDR1 MGHDK, CDR2 SYGVNS. Trimming cost V 3 bases and J 1 base; bases outside gene matches: 5. The CDR3 protein is CASSDMTGGANTEAFF. DNA for the CDR3: TGTGCCAGCAGTGATATGACAGGGGGCGCGAACACTGAAGCTTTCTTT.

This clonotype occurred many times. The chain recombines TRBV7-7 with TRBJ2-5; 9 bases fit TRBD2. V lost 6 bases to trimming and J lost 5 bases; unmatched junction nucleotides: 1. This CDR3 has 12 residues. Germline CDR1 and CDR2: SSHAT and FNYEAQ (reference sequence). In DNA, the CDR3 is TGTGCCAGCAGGGGGACTAGCGAGACCCAGTACTTC. Encoded protein: CASRGTSETQYF.

This clonotype has more than one count but fewer than ten. V is TRBV20-1 and J is TRBJ2-3; D uncertain. There are 9 residues in the CDR3. V shed 5 bases and J shed 7 bases, with 4 bases lying between them. CDR1 is DFQATT and CDR2 is SNEGSKA in the germline V gene (reference sequence). This chain's CDR3 is CSAAHTQYF. Written as DNA, the CDR3 is TGCAGTGCTGCCCATACGCAGTATTTT.

The rearrangement joins TRBV28 to TRBJ1-2; 8 bases fit TRBD1. J gave up 4 bases and V 6 bases, and 13 bases lay outside the gene matches. Looked up from germline, CDR1 is MDHEN and CDR2 is SYDVKM. CDR3 length equals 16 residues. The CDR3 protein is CASRSPGTGNFYGYTF. In nucleotides, the CDR3 is TGTGCCAGCAGATCGCCCGGGACAGGAAACTTCTATGGCTACACCTTC.

The rearrangement links TRBV10-3 to TRBJ1-2; D perhaps matches TRBD1 (6 bases). Germline CDR1 is ENHRY and CDR2 is SYGVKD. V was pared by 6 bases and J by 8 bases, with 16 bases between. This CDR3 spans 13 amino acids. Here the CDR3 DNA reads TGTGCCATCAGAAACAGGGCTATCGGAGGCTACACCTTC. It specifies CAIRNRAIGGYTF.

The rearrangement links TRBV2 to TRBJ1-1; 9 positions agree with TRBD1. The CDR3 spans 15 residues. V gave up 6 bases and J gave up 2 bases; unmatched junction bases: 7. Germline loops: CDR1 SNHLY, CDR2 FYNNEI. CDR3 in amino acids: CASRVRTGENTEAFF. CDR3 in DNA: TGTGCCAGCAGGGTTCGGACAGGGGAAAACACTGAAGCTTTCTTT.

This clonotype has more than one count but fewer than ten. The J gene is TRBJ2-1, the V gene TRBV5-1; 10 bases are shared with TRBD2. Germline CDR1 is SGHRS and CDR2 is YFSETQ. The CDR3 sequence is 13 residues long. V lost 7 bases to trimming and J lost 9 bases; unmatched junction nucleotides: 7. CDR3 region: CASSAGGPGEQFF. The CDR3 bases are TGCGCCAGCTCAGCGGGGGGGCCTGGTGAGCAGTTCTTC.

The chain has TRBV11-2 and TRBJ2-1, with D perhaps being TRBD1 or TRBD2 (6 bases each). CDR3 size: 17 residues. CDR1 SGHAT and CDR2 FQNNGV come from the germline V gene. Trimming removed 5 bases at V and 1 base at J, with 18 bases between. The CDR3 nucleotides read TGTGCCAGCAGCCCGGGTGAAGGGGGGAGGTCCTACAATGAGCAGTTCTTC. Protein sequence: CASSPGEGGRSYNEQFF.

The chain employs TRBV28 and TRBJ2-4; 11 nucleotides agree with TRBD1. Germline loops: CDR1 MDHEN, CDR2 SYDVKM. The V segment lost 5 bases and the J segment 8 bases; nucleotides outside the gene matches: 5. The CDR3 extends over 14 amino acids. The CDR3 nucleotides are TGTGCCAGCAGTGTGGACAGGGGGCAAGACATTCAGTACTTC. Translated: CASSVDRGQDIQYF.

The rearrangement uses TRBV12-5 and TRBJ2-1; TRBD2 might be the D (6 bases). Germline values: CDR1 LGHNT, CDR2 FRNRAP. The CDR3 sequence is 17 residues long. The ends were cut back, 6 bases at V and 2 bases at J, with 20 bases in the middle. CDR3 protein: CASGLSRGILPYNEQFF. Written as DNA, the CDR3 is TGTGCTAGTGGGTTAAGTCGGGGGATTCTCCCCTACAATGAGCAGTTCTTC.

The V and J genes are TRBV5-1 and TRBJ1-6; TRBD1 matches at 7 bases. CDR3 size: 14 residues. CDR1 and CDR2 from the germline V gene are SGHRS and YFSETQ. Unmatched junction bases numbered 11, after V lost 3 bases and J lost 14 bases. Here the CDR3 DNA reads TGCGCCAGCAGCTGGGGCCGACAGGGAGAATCCCTCCACTTT. Protein: CASSWGRQGESLHF.

This clonotype was recorded many times. The chain combines TRBV3-1 with TRBJ1-2; D not certain. Trimming left V 4 bases short and J 4 bases short, with 16 bases between. This CDR3 has 15 residues. The V gene's germline CDR1 is LGHDT and CDR2 YNNKEL (reference sequence). CDR3 residues: CASSPNRALSYGYTF. The CDR3 nucleotides read TGTGCCAGCAGCCCAAACCGGGCCCTCTCCTATGGCTACACCTTC.

The gene calls are TRBV27 and TRBJ1-6; D gene ambiguous. CDR1 and CDR2 (germline): MNHEY, SMNVEV (reference sequence). The CDR3 extends over 17 amino acids. Trimming left V 5 bases short and J 0 bases short, with 14 bases between. The CDR3 spells CASSPRFRGSYNSPLHF. In DNA, the CDR3 is TGTGCCAGCAGTCCTCGTTTCCGGGGCTCCTATAATTCACCCCTCCACTTT.

This rearrangement joins TRBV3-1 to TRBJ2-5; tentatively, D is TRBD2 (5 bases). The J call may not be correct, given that the DNA end is closer to TRBJ2-7. CDR3 length equals 14 residues. Per germline, CDR1 LGHDT and CDR2 YNNKEL (reference sequence). The DNA for the CDR3 is TGTGCCAGCAGCCAAGGAGGGCAGATCTACGAGCAGTACTTC. Translation: CASSQGGQIYEQYF.